This TCR beta chain was sequenced during a study of T cells in Graves' hyperthyroidism and ophthalmopathy. Amplification of TCR beta CDR3 regions was performed using RNA transcripts as template. TCR CDR3 regions were first amplified by RT-PCR with HTBI primers. From the multiplex PCR reads, TCRdb called clonotypes with MiXCR, one entry per CDR3 protein. The profile shows under 30,000 distinct CDR3 sequences, around 47% of them singletons. The CDR3 has 16 residues. Germline V gene lookup returns CDR1 MDHEN and CDR2 SYDVKM. V shed 4 bases and J 4 bases; nucleotides not matched to a gene: 10. This clonotype has a handful of counts.

Specimen: blood. The chain has TRBV28 and TRBJ1-2; 9 bases agree with TRBD1. The sequence was obtained from a woman in her thirties or forties with Graves' hyperthyroidism that later progressed to Graves' ophthalmopathy. CDR3 amino acids: CASSSGTGFYGYGYTF. The DNA of the CDR3 is TGTGCCAGCAGTTCCGGGACAGGGTTTTATGGCTATGGCTACACCTTC.